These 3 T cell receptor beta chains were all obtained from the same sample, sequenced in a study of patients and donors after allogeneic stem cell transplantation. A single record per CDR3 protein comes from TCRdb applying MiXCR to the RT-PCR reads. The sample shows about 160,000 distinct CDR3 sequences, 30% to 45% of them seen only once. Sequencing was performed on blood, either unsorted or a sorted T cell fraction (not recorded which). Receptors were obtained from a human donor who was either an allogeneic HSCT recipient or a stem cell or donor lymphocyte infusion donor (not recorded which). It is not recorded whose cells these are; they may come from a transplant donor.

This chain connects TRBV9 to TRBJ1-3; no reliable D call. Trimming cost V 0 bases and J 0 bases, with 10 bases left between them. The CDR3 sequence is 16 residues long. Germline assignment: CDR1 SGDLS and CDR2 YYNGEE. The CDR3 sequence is CASSVGSARSGNTIYF. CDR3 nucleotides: TGTGCCAGCAGCGTAGGTTCGGCACGCTCTGGAAACACCATATATTTT.

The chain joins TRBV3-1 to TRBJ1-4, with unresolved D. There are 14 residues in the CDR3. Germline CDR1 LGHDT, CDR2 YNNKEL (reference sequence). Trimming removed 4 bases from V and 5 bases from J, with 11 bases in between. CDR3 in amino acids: CASSLGIRNEKLFF. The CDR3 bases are TGTGCCAGCAGCCTCGGGATCAGGAATGAAAAACTGTTTTTT.

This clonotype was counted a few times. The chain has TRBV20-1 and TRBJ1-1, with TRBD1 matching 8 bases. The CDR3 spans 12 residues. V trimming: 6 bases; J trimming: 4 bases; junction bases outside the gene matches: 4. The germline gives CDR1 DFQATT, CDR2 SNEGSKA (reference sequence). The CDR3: CSANGQGTEAFF. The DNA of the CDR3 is TGCAGTGCGAATGGACAGGGCACTGAAGCTTTCTTT.